Following are 28 T cell receptor beta chains from one sample sequenced in a study of blood T cells in healthy people across ages (dated by TCRdb to the mid-2010s). Library prep was done by 5' RACE. Sequencing used an Illumina HiSeq 2500. A second PCR of roughly 7 to 11 cycles was performed with a sample-barcoded 5' primer and a J-beta primer mix. The public reads were reprocessed in TCRdb via fastp at Q25 and MiXCR, keeping in-frame beta chains. Rows matching on CDR3 protein sequence are summarized as one entry with the most common DNA and genes. The sample table contains approximately 600,000 distinct CDR3 sequences; only one count was recorded for 58% of them. The ten most abundant clones make up 30% to 45% of the sample. Input material: blood. The receptors shown here come from a man aged 60 to 75 in good health.

The chain carries TRBV3-1 and TRBJ2-4, with TRBD1 as a possible D gene (6 bases). The J call is doubtful: the DNA matches TRBJ2-7 better. CDR1 is LGHDT and CDR2 is YNNKEL in the germline V gene (reference sequence). This CDR3 spans 15 amino acids. The CDR3 sequence is CASSLRGSDPYEQYF. The CDR3 DNA reads TGTGCCAGCAGCCTGAGGGGGTCCGATCCCTACGAGCAGTACTTC.

This chain links TRBV20-1 with TRBJ2-5, with D possibly matching TRBD2 (6 bases). The CDR3 extends over 13 amino acids. Trimming cost V 6 bases and J 5 bases, with 16 bases left between them. Looked up from germline, CDR1 is DFQATT and CDR2 is SNEGSKA (reference sequence). The CDR3, as DNA: TGCAGTGCCCGTGGAGGGGCCATGGAGACCCAGTACTTC. Translation: CSARGGAMETQYF.

About this clonotype itself: The CDR3 carries no conserved terminal phenylalanine or tryptophan, so it likely arises from a read error. This chain joins TRBV3-1 and TRBJ1-2; 8 bases fit TRBD1. The germline CDR1 and CDR2 sequences are LGHDT and YNNKEL (reference sequence). CDR3 size: 18 residues. The CDR3 DNA follows: TGTGCCGGCAGCACCCATACTTGGACAGGGCAACGAGGAAGAGGCTACACCTCC. Translated: CAGSTHTWTGQRGRGYTS.

This clonotype has a single count. The genes are TRBV10-3 and TRBJ1-1, with 9 bases aligning to TRBD1. The CDR3 has 14 residues. V shed 7 bases and J 6 bases; nucleotides not matched to a gene: 9. CDR1 and CDR2 from the germline V gene are ENHRY and SYGVKD. CDR3 DNA sequence: TGTGCCATCACCCGGACAGGGGCCAGACCTGAAGCTTTCTTT. It specifies CAITRTGARPEAFF.

There are a few counts of this clonotype. This sequence joins TRBV29-1 and TRBJ2-4; D possibly corresponds to TRBD2 (6 bases). Germline V gene lookup returns CDR1 SQVTM and CDR2 ANQGSEA. Between the trimmed V and J ends, which lost 4 bases and 2 bases, there was a span of 12 bases. The CDR3 extends over 14 amino acids. For the CDR3, the DNA is TGCAGCGTTGTTCGGGGGTCTACCAAAAACATTCAGTACTTC. Amino acid sequence: CSVVRGSTKNIQYF.

CDR3 DNA sequence: TGTGCCAGCAGTGAAGGGATTTGGGGGGCTGATGAGCAGTACTTC. Translation: CASSEGIWGADEQYF. V and J are TRBV2 and TRBJ2-5; D is possibly TRBD1 or TRBD2 (6 bases each). Trimming left V 1 base short and J 11 bases short, with 20 bases between. Germline V gives CDR1 SNHLY, CDR2 FYNNEI. The CDR3 is made up of 15 amino acids.

This chain connects TRBV7-8 to TRBJ2-7; 13 bases match TRBD2. Germline V gene data show CDR1 as SGHVS and CDR2 as FQNEAQ. This CDR3 is built from 16 residues. Trimming removed 4 bases from V and 3 bases from J; junction bases left unmatched: 6. The CDR3 nucleotides read TGTGCCAGCAGCTCTGGACTAGCGGGGGACATCTACGAGCAGTACTTC. It codes for CASSSGLAGDIYEQYF.

The rearrangement uses TRBV7-2 and TRBJ2-7, with 11 bases identical to TRBD2. J gave up 0 bases and V 1 base, and 5 bases lay outside the gene matches. The CDR3 covers 17 residues. Germline V gives CDR1 SGHTA, CDR2 FQGNSA. For the CDR3, the DNA is TGTGCCAGCAGCTTAGTTCTAGCGGGGGGCCTCTCCTACGAGCAGTACTTC. Its protein is CASSLVLAGGLSYEQYF.

The chain links TRBV12-3 or TRBV12-4 to TRBJ1-2; no clear D. The CDR3 is 14 residues long. V dropped 4 bases and J dropped 6 bases, with 15 bases sitting between them. The CDR3 protein is CASSSRTAFDGYTF. DNA of the CDR3: TGTGCCAGCAGTTCCCGGACGGCCTTCGATGGCTACACCTTC.

This rearrangement joins TRBV12-3 or TRBV12-4 to TRBJ2-1, with 8 bases identical to TRBD1. The CDR3 has 15 residues. V shed 3 bases, J shed 5 bases, and the junction held 6 bases outside the gene matches. CDR3 bases: TGTGCCAGCAGTTTCAGGGCAGGGGGCAACAATGAGCAGTTCTTC. Residues: CASSFRAGGNNEQFF.

This chain links TRBV5-1 with TRBJ2-1; 10 nucleotides align to TRBD1. Germline lookup yields CDR1 SGHRS and CDR2 YFSETQ. V dropped 0 bases and J dropped 2; count of bases not matched to a gene: 2. The CDR3 has 16 amino acids. The DNA for the CDR3 is TGCGCCAGCAGCTTGGGGGACAGGGGACCCTACAATGAGCAGTTCTTC. This encodes CASSLGDRGPYNEQFF.

The rearrangement joins TRBV2 to TRBJ1-2, with D unresolved. Between the trimmed V and J ends, which lost 6 bases and 0 bases, there was a span of 11 bases. CDR3 size: 14 residues. Germline-derived CDR1 and CDR2 are SNHLY and FYNNEI. The CDR3 loop reads CASSPGRANYGYTF. CDR3 nucleotides: TGTGCCAGCAGCCCCGGGAGGGCTAACTATGGCTACACCTTC.

The chain is built from TRBV29-1 and TRBJ2-1; D gene unclear. The V gene's germline CDR1 is SQVTM and CDR2 ANQGSEA. V dropped 7 bases and J dropped 10 bases, with 14 bases sitting between them. The CDR3 is 11 amino acids. CDR3 sequence reads: CSGHRDREQFF. CDR3 bases: TGCAGCGGCCACAGAGATCGCGAGCAGTTCTTC.

This clonotype was picked up a small number of times. The chain couples TRBV5-1 to TRBJ1-1, with D hard to call. Trimming shortened V by 0 bases and J by 3 bases, and 6 bases separated the two germline ends. This CDR3 contains 13 residues. Germline V gene lookup returns CDR1 SGHRS and CDR2 YFSETQ. CDR3 nucleotide sequence: TGCGCCAGCAGCTTGGACAGCTACACTGAAGCTTTCTTT. Translation: CASSLDSYTEAFF.

The chain uses TRBV4-1 and TRBJ2-2; TRBD1 matches at 7 bases. V shed 5 bases and J 1 base; nucleotides not matched to a gene: 4. Germline CDR1 MGHRA, CDR2 YSYEKL. The CDR3 sequence is 15 residues long. CDR3 nucleotide sequence: TGCGCCAGCAGCGACTGGACAGGGAACACCGGGGAGCTGTTTTTT. Translating it yields CASSDWTGNTGELFF.

This chain uses TRBV28 with TRBJ1-2, with 8 positions matching TRBD1. The CDR3 totals 14 residues. Germline V gene lookup returns CDR1 MDHEN and CDR2 SYDVKM. The V segment lost 6 bases and the J segment 6 bases; nucleotides outside the gene matches: 9. CDR3 protein: CASSLTGGLHGYTF. CDR3 nucleotide sequence: TGTGCCAGCAGCCTCACAGGGGGGCTCCATGGCTACACCTTC.

J is TRBJ2-4 and V is TRBV3-1; D is perhaps TRBD1 (6 bases). Trimming removed 6 bases at V and 2 bases at J, with 11 bases between. The germline CDR1 and CDR2 sequences are LGHDT and YNNKEL (reference sequence). This CDR3 spans 14 amino acids. The CDR3 nucleotides read TGTGCCAGCAGTCAACAGGGAACCAAAAACATTCAGTACTTC. Its translation is CASSQQGTKNIQYF.

This clonotype occurred a few times. J is TRBJ2-7 and V is TRBV20-1; weak D call: TRBD1 (7 bases). There are 13 residues in the CDR3. V gave up 1 base and J gave up 3 bases, with 10 bases separating them. Germline lookup yields CDR1 DFQATT and CDR2 SNEGSKA (reference sequence). The CDR3 loop reads CSARGQGGYEQYF. Here the CDR3 DNA reads TGCAGTGCTAGAGGCCAGGGGGGCTACGAGCAGTACTTC.

The gene calls are TRBV27 and TRBJ2-7; D tentatively reads TRBD1 or TRBD2 (6 bases each). The CDR3 extends over 14 amino acids. V lost 4 bases to trimming and J lost 7 bases, with 17 bases between them. Germline V lookup: CDR1 MNHEY, CDR2 SMNVEV (reference sequence). The CDR3 loop is CASSYAGHRSEQYF. CDR3 bases: TGTGCCAGCAGTTATGCGGGACATAGAAGTGAGCAGTACTTC.

This clonotype was seen a few times. The CDR3 DNA is TGCAGCGTTGATCGGGGACGGGAGACCCAGTTCTTC. It encodes CSVDRGRETQFF. The chain employs TRBV29-1 and TRBJ2-1; possibly TRBD2 for D (6 bases). CDR1 and CDR2 from the germline V gene are SQVTM and ANQGSEA. The CDR3 length is 12 residues. Trimming removed 3 bases from V and 13 bases from J, with 16 bases in between.

The rearrangement links TRBV29-1 to TRBJ2-3; 8 nucleotides line up with TRBD1. The CDR3 is made up of 13 amino acids. CDR1 is SQVTM, CDR2 ANQGSEA, per germline. With V trimmed by 7 bases and J by 8 bases, 11 bases remained unmatched. CDR3 sequence reads: CSESGTGSGTQYF. The DNA for the CDR3 is TGCAGCGAATCCGGGACAGGTTCAGGTACGCAGTATTTT.

V is TRBV5-6 and J is TRBJ1-2; D perhaps matches TRBD1 (6 bases). The CDR3 is made up of 16 amino acids. Per the germline V gene, CDR1 is SGHDT and CDR2 is YYEEEE. The V end lost 0 bases, the J end lost 4 bases, and 16 bases lay between the germline ends. The chain's CDR3 is CASSLEGGRAVYGYTF. The CDR3 nucleotides read TGTGCCAGCAGCTTGGAGGGGGGCAGGGCGGTCTATGGCTACACCTTC. The variable domain in full, with the rest retrieved from reference TRBV5-6 and TRBJ1-2, is DAGVTQSPTHLIKTRGQQVTLRCSPKSGHDTVSWYQQALGQGPQFIFQYYEEEERQRGNFPDRFSGHQFPNYSSELNVNALLLGDSALYLCASSLEGGRAVYGYTFGSGTRLTVV.

In this sample, this clonotype turned up a few times. The V call is TRBV20-1, the J call TRBJ1-2; TRBD1 might be the D (5 bases). The CDR3 covers 12 residues. Germline lookup yields CDR1 DFQATT and CDR2 SNEGSKA (reference sequence). Between the trimmed V and J ends, which lost 4 bases and 4 bases, there was a span of 10 bases. The CDR3 bases are TGCAGTGCTAATACCGGGGGCTATGGCTACACCTTC. It specifies CSANTGGYGYTF.

The table lists this clonotype with a few counts. V is TRBV10-1 and J is TRBJ2-3, with 8 bases lining up with TRBD1. The CDR3 covers 15 residues. From germline, CDR1 is WNHNN and CDR2 SYGVQD (reference sequence). With V trimmed by 6 bases and J by 4 bases, 9 bases remained unmatched. CDR3 sequence reads: CASSGQGNGADTQYF. CDR3 sequence (DNA): TGCGCCAGCAGCGGACAGGGCAACGGGGCAGATACGCAGTATTTT.

J is TRBJ2-3 and V is TRBV20-1; D may match TRBD1 or TRBD2 (6 bases each). This CDR3 has 14 amino acids. Germline CDR1 DFQATT, CDR2 SNEGSKA (reference sequence). V lost 1 base and J 0 bases, leaving 8 bases between the germline ends. The CDR3 sequence: CSARGGASTDTQYF. CDR3 DNA sequence: TGCAGTGCTAGAGGGGGGGCGAGCACAGATACGCAGTATTTT.

The gene calls are TRBV7-2 and TRBJ1-6, with D hard to call. The CDR3 is made up of 14 amino acids. Germline assignment: CDR1 SGHTA and CDR2 FQGNSA. Trimming took 4 bases from V and 8 from J, leaving 12 bases between them. The CDR3 sequence is CASSSWASDSPLHF. The CDR3 DNA is TGTGCCAGCAGCTCCTGGGCCAGTGATTCACCCCTCCACTTT. Together with reference TRBV7-2 and TRBJ1-6, the CDR3 gives the full variable domain: GAGVSQSPSNKVTEKGKDVELRCDPISGHTALYWYRQSLGQGLEFLIYFQGNSAPDKSGLPSDRFSAERTGGSVSTLTIQRTQQEDSAVYLCASSSWASDSPLHFGNGTRLTVT.

This clonotype showed up just a few times. The rearrangement links TRBV12-3 or TRBV12-4 to TRBJ1-2, with 7 bases identical to TRBD1. The CDR3 runs to 15 residues. J gave up 4 bases and V 6 bases, and 11 bases lay outside the gene matches. The CDR3 reads CASSPQGTAIYGYTF. DNA of the CDR3: TGTGCCAGCAGCCCTCAAGGGACAGCGATCTATGGCTACACCTTC.

This clonotype showed up just a few times. The chain carries TRBV20-1 and TRBJ2-7; 7 positions match TRBD2. The CDR3 covers 15 residues. Germline CDR1 and CDR2: DFQATT and SNEGSKA (reference sequence). After removal of 3 bases from V and 3 bases from J, the junction contained 11 bases not matched to a gene. Here the CDR3 DNA reads TGCAGTGCTAGCCCCCTGGGGGGGAGCTACTACGAGCAGTACTTC. This encodes CSASPLGGSYYEQYF.